Presented here are 3 T cell receptor beta chains from one specimen sequenced in a study of shared clonotypes between healthy human individuals. This table comes from immunoSEQ multiplex PCR, and its TCRdb copy is limited to in-frame clones, with some not included. The sample has roughly 1,500,000 clones, approximately 98.5% seen once. The sample taken for sequencing was naive CD4+ T cells sorted from blood. Subset given: CD45RA+ positively selected. These receptors were collected from a young man in good health.

This clone was observed once. The chain joins TRBV7-9 to TRBJ2-3, with TRBD2 matching 13 bases. There are 16 residues in the CDR3. In germline, CDR1 is SEHNR, CDR2 FQNEAQ (reference sequence). V lost 2 bases, J lost 4 bases, and 3 bases stayed unmatched. The CDR3 DNA is TGTGCCAGCAGCTTAAGGACTAGCGGGAGCTCAGATACGCAGTATTTT. This gives the protein CASSLRTSGSSDTQYF.

V usage is TRBV4-1 and J usage is TRBJ2-7; 7 bases are a match to TRBD2. This CDR3 is 15 amino acids long. V dropped 0 bases and J dropped 3; count of bases not matched to a gene: 5. Germline CDR1 reads MGHRA; CDR2 reads YSYEKL. This CDR3 is CASSQDWREYYEQYF. CDR3 nucleotide sequence: TGCGCCAGCAGCCAAGATTGGCGGGAGTACTACGAGCAGTACTTC.

The rearrangement links TRBV9 to TRBJ1-3; 11 positions match TRBD1. The CDR3 is 17 amino acids. Germline trimming cut 3 bases from V and 5 bases from J; bases unmatched to any gene: 10. Per the germline V gene, CDR1 is SGDLS and CDR2 is YYNGEE. CDR3 nucleotide sequence: TGTGCCAGCAGCGCTACGCCGGGACAGGGGGGAAGAAACACCATATATTTT. Its protein is CASSATPGQGGRNTIYF.